The source of this T cell receptor beta chain is a study of cytomegalovirus exposure and HLA in healthy donors. Study outcomes and limitations: TCR beta sequences reportedly predicted the HLA-A and HLA-B alleles of most subjects accurately. Sequence variants that were highly shared formed a cluster that was likely a sequencing artifact.

PCR amplification relied on 60 Vbeta primers (plus 13 Jbeta primers). TCRdb's copy holds only in-frame clones and misses some; the assay was immunoSEQ multiplex PCR. The profile shows just under 250,000 clones, roughly 87% of them singletons. Likely unrecorded immune exposures existed in these nominally healthy donors. This CDR3 has 14 amino acids. Germline CDR1 reads KGHSH; CDR2 reads LQKENI. The ends lost 3 bases at V and 5 bases at J; junction bases unmatched: 6. Details on this clone: Its antigen is unknown.

The specimen was PBMCs. The chain carries TRBV18 and TRBJ2-7, with TRBD1 matching 8 bases. This TCR came from a woman aged 40 to 50 in good health and CMV-seropositive. The DNA of the CDR3 is TGTGCCAGCTCACCGAAAGACAGGGGCCACGAGCAGTACTTC. This translates into CASSPKDRGHEQYF.